This TCR beta chain was obtained from a study of cytomegalovirus exposure and HLA in healthy donors. General study findings and limits: In an earlier analysis, productive rearrangement rates for most beta V segments clustered near 87% or 30%. According to the study, around 160 TCR beta chains were cytomegalovirus-associated.

PCR primers comprised 60 Vbeta and 13 Jbeta primers. In the authors' workflow: About 11 million shared chains were among the approximately 80 million unique TCR beta chains that a later analysis counted. Generated by immunoSEQ multiplex PCR, the TCRdb table keeps only in-frame clones and is missing some. That table gives V, J and clone size, and the DNA gave D and trimming. The sample contains 130,000 to 150,000 clones, around three quarters of which appear only once. A single count supports this clone. Its antigen is undetermined. Deletions cut 0 bases from V and 7 bases from J, with 15 bases between. The CDR3 runs to 16 residues. Germline loops: CDR1 LGHNA, CDR2 YNFKEQ.

The receptor was derived from a man aged 40-49 years in good health and CMV-seropositive. Material: PBMCs. V and J are TRBV4-2 and TRBJ1-4; D is possibly TRBD1 (6 bases). The CDR3 sequence: CASSQEPSGGGEKLFF. As DNA, the CDR3 is TGTGCCAGCAGCCAAGAGCCGTCGGGGGGCGGTGAAAAACTGTTTTTT.